Listed here are 14 T cell receptor beta chains from one sample, sequenced in a study of T cell responses to AZD1222 COVID-19 vaccine. Sequencing used immunoSEQ multiplex PCR; TCRdb keeps in-frame clones, though not all of them. The top ten clones hold 9% to 9.5% of a sample with 120,000 to 150,000 clones, roughly nine tenths of them seen once. The source was peripheral blood, collected 28 days after the second AZD1222 dose. These receptors were obtained from an adult who received the AZD1222 COVID-19 vaccine.

The rearrangement links TRBV3-1 (or the pseudogene TRBV3-2) to TRBJ1-2; possible D gene TRBD1, 6 bases. The CDR3 is 16 amino acids. The germline gives CDR1 LGHDT, CDR2 YNNKEL (reference sequence). Trimming removed 3 bases from V and 4 bases from J, with 18 bases in between. CDR3 amino acids: CASSQTTQGLGYGYTF. CDR3 DNA: TGTGCCAGCAGCCAGACAACACAGGGCCTCGGCTATGGCTACACCTTC.

The gene calls are TRBV20-1 and TRBJ1-1, with 7 positions matching TRBD1. J lost 4 bases, V lost 3 bases, and 2 bases had no gene match. The germline V gene has CDR1 DFQATT and CDR2 SNEGSKA (reference sequence). The CDR3 totals 12 residues. In DNA form, the CDR3 reads TGCAGTGCTAGTACAGGGGTCACTGAAGCTTTCTTT. It yields the protein CSASTGVTEAFF.

The chain combines TRBV5-4 with TRBJ1-1, with TRBD1 matching 7 bases. This CDR3 contains 15 residues. Germline V gene sequence: CDR1 SGHNT, CDR2 YYREEE (reference sequence). V shed 4 bases and J 6 bases; nucleotides not matched to a gene: 12. CDR3 DNA sequence: TGTGCCAGCAGCAACAGGGCAGGGGGGACCCCTGAAGCTTTCTTT. Amino acids: CASSNRAGGTPEAFF. The entire variable domain, with the rest obtained from reference TRBV5-4 and TRBJ1-1, is as follows: ETGVTQSPTHLIKTRGQQVTLRCSSQSGHNTVSWYQQALGQGPQFIFQYYREEENGRGNFPPRFSGLQFPNYSSELNVNALELDDSALYLCASSNRAGGTPEAFFGQGTRLTVV.

This clone appeared once. In DNA, the CDR3 is TGCAGCGTCACTTCTTTCGACACGCTCAGACGGGATGGCTACACCTTC. It encodes CSVTSFDTLRRDGYTF. The gene calls are TRBV29-1 and TRBJ1-2; the D is unclear. Germline V lookup: CDR1 SQVTM, CDR2 ANQGSEA. With 6 bases removed from V and 6 bases from J, the gap between germline ends came to 26 bases. The CDR3 length is 16 residues.

The CDR3 DNA follows: TGCGCCAGCAGCTCGAGCCCTGGTCGGGGTGGCTACACCTTC. Translation: CASSSSPGRGGYTF. This chain joins TRBV5-1 and TRBJ1-2; D unclear. V gave up 3 bases and J gave up 7 bases, with 16 bases separating them. Germline V lookup: CDR1 SGHRS, CDR2 YFSETQ. This CDR3 has 14 residues.

The chain uses TRBV27 and TRBJ1-5; no firm D call. Trimming removed 0 bases from V and 4 bases from J, with 10 bases in between. Germline assignment: CDR1 MNHEY and CDR2 SMNVEV (reference sequence). This CDR3 region has 15 residues. CDR3 bases: TGTGCCAGCAGTTTATCGAGGGCAGCGAATCAGCCCCAGCATTTT. Encoded protein: CASSLSRAANQPQHF.

This chain's CDR3 is CASSTGGNTEAFF. CDR3 sequence (DNA): TGTGCCAGTTCTACAGGGGGGAACACTGAAGCTTTCTTT. V usage is TRBV27 and J usage is TRBJ1-1; 8 nucleotides line up with TRBD1. The CDR3 extends over 13 amino acids. Germline values: CDR1 MNHEY, CDR2 SMNVEV (reference sequence). J was trimmed by 1 base and V by 9 bases; bases with no gene match: 4.

This clone was picked up one time. The chain carries TRBV24-1 and TRBJ1-2; tentative D call: TRBD1 (6 bases). With 3 bases removed from V and 6 bases from J, the gap between germline ends came to 16 bases. Germline CDR1 KGHDR, CDR2 SFDVKD. The CDR3 runs to 15 residues. The CDR3 sequence: CATSDRTDQGHGYTF. CDR3 sequence (DNA): TGTGCCACCAGTGATAGAACAGACCAGGGGCATGGCTACACCTTC.

This clone was observed a few times. The chain uses TRBV5-1 and TRBJ1-6; D is unclear. CDR1 and CDR2 from the germline V gene are SGHRS and YFSETQ. V lost 2 bases and J 0 bases, leaving 6 bases between the germline ends. This CDR3 has 15 amino acids. CDR3: CASSLVSSYNSPLHF. CDR3 sequence (DNA): TGCGCCAGCAGCTTAGTTAGCTCCTATAATTCACCCCTCCACTTT. The whole variable domain, remainder taken from reference TRBV5-1 and TRBJ1-6, is KAGVTQTPRYLIKTRGQQVTLSCSPISGHRSVSWYQQTPGQGLQFLFEYFSETQRNKGNFPGRFSGRQFSNSRSEMNVSTLELGDSALYLCASSLVSSYNSPLHFGNGTRLTVT.

Only one count was recorded for this clone. The chain combines TRBV28 with TRBJ1-1; D call uncertain. The CDR3 length is 12 residues. Germline V gives CDR1 MDHEN, CDR2 SYDVKM. With 7 bases removed from V and 2 bases from J, the gap between germline ends came to 8 bases. CDR3 residues: CASTAINTEAFF. For the CDR3, the DNA is TGTGCCAGCACGGCTATTAACACTGAAGCTTTCTTT.

V and J are TRBV29-1 and TRBJ1-1; D is unclear. The germline V and J ends were trimmed by 8 bases and 1 base, with 17 bases remaining between them. The CDR3 is 14 residues long. Germline values: CDR1 SQVTM, CDR2 ANQGSEA. The DNA of the CDR3 is TGCAGCTCCCGGGAGGGCCCTTCGAACACTGAAGCTTTCTTT. This sequence encodes CSSREGPSNTEAFF.

This rearrangement joins TRBV11-3 to TRBJ1-1; D gene ambiguous. V was trimmed by 4 bases and J by 1 base, leaving 7 bases between them. The CDR3 has 13 residues. Germline loops: CDR1 SGHNT, CDR2 YENEEA. CDR3 coding DNA: TGTGCCAGCAGCTACTCAGGGAACACTGAAGCTTTCTTT. Amino acids: CASSYSGNTEAFF. The whole variable domain, remainder taken from reference TRBV11-3 and TRBJ1-1, is EAGVVQSPRYKIIEKKQPVAFWCNPISGHNTLYWYLQNLGQGPELLIRYENEEAVDDSQLPKDRFSAERLKGVDSTLKIQPAELGDSAVYLCASSYSGNTEAFFGQGTRLTVV.

V gene TRBV10-3 combines with J gene TRBJ2-1, with D uncertain. CDR1 ENHRY and CDR2 SYGVKD come from the germline V gene. V dropped 5 bases and J dropped 9 bases, with 8 bases sitting between them. This CDR3 has 11 amino acids. CDR3 coding DNA: TGTGCCATCAGTCAACAGAGTGAGCAGTTCTTC. Its protein is CAISQQSEQFF.

For the CDR3, the DNA is TGTGCCAGCAGTGAACCTCCCCTGTGGGAGTTCTATGGCTACACCTTC. Translated, it gives CASSEPPLWEFYGYTF. The chain is built from TRBV6-1 and TRBJ1-2; unclear D gene. V lost 2 bases to trimming and J lost 4 bases, with 17 bases between them. Germline V gives CDR1 MNHNS, CDR2 SASEGT. This CDR3 region has 16 residues.